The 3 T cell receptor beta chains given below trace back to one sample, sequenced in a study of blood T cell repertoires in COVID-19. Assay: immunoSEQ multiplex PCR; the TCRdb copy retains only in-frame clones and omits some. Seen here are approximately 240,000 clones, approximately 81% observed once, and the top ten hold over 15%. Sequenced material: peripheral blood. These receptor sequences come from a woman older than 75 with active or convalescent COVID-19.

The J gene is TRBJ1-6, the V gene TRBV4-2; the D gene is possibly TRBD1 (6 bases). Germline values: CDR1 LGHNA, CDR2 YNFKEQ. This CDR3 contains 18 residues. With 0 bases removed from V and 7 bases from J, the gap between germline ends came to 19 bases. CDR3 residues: CASSQELGRGRVNSPLHF. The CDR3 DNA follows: TGTGCCAGCAGCCAAGAGCTGGGCAGGGGTCGGGTGAATTCACCCCTCCACTTT.

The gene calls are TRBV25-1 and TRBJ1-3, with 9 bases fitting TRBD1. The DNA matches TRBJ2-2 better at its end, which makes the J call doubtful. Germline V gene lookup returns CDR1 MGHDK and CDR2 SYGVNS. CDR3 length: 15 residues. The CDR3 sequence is CASRPGQGNTGELFF. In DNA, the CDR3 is TGTGCCAGCCGGCCGGGACAGGGTAACACCGGGGAGCTGTTTTTT.

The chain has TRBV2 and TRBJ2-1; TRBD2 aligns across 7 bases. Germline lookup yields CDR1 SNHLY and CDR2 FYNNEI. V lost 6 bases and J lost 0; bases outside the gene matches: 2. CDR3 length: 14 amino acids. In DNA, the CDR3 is TGTGCCAGCAGGCCGGGGGGCTCCTACAATGAGCAGTTCTTC. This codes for CASRPGGSYNEQFF.